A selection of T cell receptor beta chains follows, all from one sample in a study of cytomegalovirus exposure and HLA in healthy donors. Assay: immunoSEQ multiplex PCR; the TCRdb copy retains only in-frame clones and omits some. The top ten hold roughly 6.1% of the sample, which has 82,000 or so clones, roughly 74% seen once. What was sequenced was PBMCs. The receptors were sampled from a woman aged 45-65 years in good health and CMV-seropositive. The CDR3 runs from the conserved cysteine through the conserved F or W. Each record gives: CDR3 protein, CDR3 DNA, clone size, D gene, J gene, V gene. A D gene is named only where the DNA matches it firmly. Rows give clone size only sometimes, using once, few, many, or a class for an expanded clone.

cdr3_aa: CASSEGGRSHYGYTF
cdr3_nt: TGTGCCAGCAGTGAGGGGGGGCGCAGCCACTATGGCTACACCTTC
clone_size: few
d_call: -
j_call: TRBJ1-2
v_call: TRBV2

cdr3_aa: CATRRGAQETQYF
cdr3_nt: TGTGCCACCCGACGGGGGGCCCAAGAGACCCAGTACTTC
clone_size: -
d_call: -
j_call: TRBJ2-5
v_call: TRBV2

cdr3_aa: CASSQRQGIYGYTF
cdr3_nt: TGTGCCAGCAGTCAAAGACAGGGAATCTATGGCTACACCTTC
clone_size: -
d_call: TRBD1
j_call: TRBJ1-2
v_call: TRBV27

cdr3_aa: CASSEGQGTNEQFF
cdr3_nt: TGTGCCAGCAGTGAAGGACAGGGGACCAATGAGCAGTTCTTC
clone_size: -
d_call: TRBD1
j_call: TRBJ2-1
v_call: TRBV25-1

cdr3_aa: CASSLQGTGNTIYF
cdr3_nt: TGTGCCAGCAGCCTCCAGGGTACTGGAAACACCATATATTTT
clone_size: once
d_call: -
j_call: TRBJ1-3
v_call: TRBV9

cdr3_aa: CASSFLRGLAYEQYF
cdr3_nt: TGCGCCAGCAGCTTCCTCAGGGGGCTGGCCTACGAGCAGTACTTC
clone_size: -
d_call: TRBD1
j_call: TRBJ2-7
v_call: TRBV4-1

cdr3_aa: CAWIQRGYQETQYF
cdr3_nt: TGTGCCTGGATACAGCGGGGGTACCAAGAGACCCAGTACTTC
clone_size: -
d_call: TRBD2
j_call: TRBJ2-5
v_call: TRBV30

cdr3_aa: CASSARGSGRETQYF
cdr3_nt: TGTGCCAGCAGTGCCCGAGGTAGCGGGAGGGAGACCCAGTACTTC
clone_size: -
d_call: TRBD2
j_call: TRBJ2-5
v_call: TRBV2

cdr3_aa: CSVLPTDTQYF
cdr3_nt: TGCAGCGTTCTCCCCACAGATACGCAGTATTTT
clone_size: -
d_call: -
j_call: TRBJ2-3
v_call: TRBV29-1

cdr3_aa: CASRQGAKVNTGELFF
cdr3_nt: TGTGCCAGCAGACAGGGGGCGAAGGTGAACACCGGGGAGCTGTTTTTT
clone_size: -
d_call: TRBD1
j_call: TRBJ2-2
v_call: TRBV5-5

cdr3_aa: CASSPRQGPGNTEAFF
cdr3_nt: TGTGCCAGCAGTCCAAGACAGGGGCCGGGCAACACTGAAGCTTTCTTT
clone_size: -
d_call: TRBD1
j_call: TRBJ1-1
v_call: TRBV27

cdr3_aa: CASSRPPGGEQYF
cdr3_nt: TGTGCCAGCAGCCGCCCCCCGGGAGGCGAGCAGTACTTC
clone_size: few
d_call: TRBD2
j_call: TRBJ2-7
v_call: TRBV5-4

cdr3_aa: CATDARGDGYTF
cdr3_nt: TGTGCCACGGACGCGCGGGGAGATGGCTACACCTTC
clone_size: -
d_call: -
j_call: TRBJ1-2
v_call: TRBV30

cdr3_aa: CASSYLNRNTGELFF
cdr3_nt: TGTGCCAGCAGTTACCTTAACAGGAACACCGGGGAGCTGTTTTTT
clone_size: -
d_call: -
j_call: TRBJ2-2
v_call: TRBV6-5

cdr3_aa: CASKQAPSSGYTF
cdr3_nt: TGTGCCAGTAAACAGGCCCCGTCCTCTGGCTACACCTTC
clone_size: -
d_call: -
j_call: TRBJ1-2
v_call: TRBV19

cdr3_aa: CASSPTGVGNQPQHF
cdr3_nt: TGTGCCAGCAGCCCTACAGGGGTCGGCAATCAGCCCCAGCATTTT
clone_size: -
d_call: TRBD1
j_call: TRBJ1-5
v_call: TRBV9

cdr3_aa: CASGLDQGAAFYEQYF
cdr3_nt: TGTGCTAGTGGTTTGGATCAAGGGGCGGCGTTCTACGAGCAGTACTTC
clone_size: -
d_call: -
j_call: TRBJ2-7
v_call: TRBV12-5

cdr3_aa: CASSEQDNEKLFF
cdr3_nt: TGTGCCAGCAGTGAACAGGATAATGAAAAACTGTTTTTT
clone_size: -
d_call: -
j_call: TRBJ1-4
v_call: TRBV6-1

cdr3_aa: CSVVQVIGNTIYF
cdr3_nt: TGCAGCGTAGTACAGGTGATCGGAAACACCATATATTTT
clone_size: once
d_call: -
j_call: TRBJ1-3
v_call: TRBV29-1

cdr3_aa: CASSSILAGVGETQYF
cdr3_nt: TGTGCCAGCAGCTCGATCTTAGCGGGAGTGGGGGAGACCCAGTACTTC
clone_size: -
d_call: TRBD2
j_call: TRBJ2-5
v_call: TRBV7-9

cdr3_aa: CAISESTGQETQYF
cdr3_nt: TGTGCCATCAGTGAGTCCACAGGGCAGGAGACCCAGTACTTC
clone_size: once
d_call: -
j_call: TRBJ2-5
v_call: TRBV10-3

cdr3_aa: CASSGGGTGVHEQYF
cdr3_nt: TGTGCCAGCAGCGGAGGGGGGACAGGGGTACACGAGCAGTACTTC
clone_size: -
d_call: TRBD1
j_call: TRBJ2-7
v_call: TRBV7-3

cdr3_aa: CASGTSGSNEQFF
cdr3_nt: TGTGCCAGCGGGACTAGCGGGAGTAATGAGCAGTTCTTC
clone_size: -
d_call: TRBD2
j_call: TRBJ2-1
v_call: TRBV7-3

cdr3_aa: CASSEHGDQPQHF
cdr3_nt: TGTGCCAGCAGTGAACACGGAGATCAGCCCCAGCATTTT
clone_size: once
d_call: -
j_call: TRBJ1-5
v_call: TRBV2

cdr3_aa: CASSLREVSYEQYF
cdr3_nt: TGTGCCAGCAGCTTACGGGAGGTTTCCTACGAGCAGTACTTC
clone_size: -
d_call: TRBD2
j_call: TRBJ2-7
v_call: TRBV5-4

cdr3_aa: CASSLAESYNEQFF
cdr3_nt: TGTGCCAGCAGTCTAGCGGAATCCTACAATGAGCAGTTCTTC
clone_size: few
d_call: TRBD2
j_call: TRBJ2-1
v_call: TRBV6-5

cdr3_aa: CASSHRQPQHF
cdr3_nt: TGTGCCAGCAGCCATAGACAGCCCCAGCATTTT
clone_size: -
d_call: -
j_call: TRBJ1-5
v_call: TRBV14

cdr3_aa: CASHGLAGSSYNEQFF
cdr3_nt: TGTGCCTCCCATGGGCTAGCGGGCAGCTCCTACAATGAGCAGTTCTTC
clone_size: -
d_call: TRBD2
j_call: TRBJ2-1
v_call: TRBV10-3

cdr3_aa: CASSYSHRGSSTEAFF
cdr3_nt: TGTGCCAGCAGTTACTCCCATAGGGGGTCCAGCACTGAAGCTTTCTTT
clone_size: -
d_call: -
j_call: TRBJ1-1
v_call: TRBV6-5

cdr3_aa: CSSSITGQFF
cdr3_nt: TGCAGCTCCTCGATTACTGGGCAGTTCTTC
clone_size: few
d_call: -
j_call: TRBJ2-1
v_call: TRBV29-1

cdr3_aa: CSVATGTGIQPQHF
cdr3_nt: TGCAGCGTGGCTACCGGGACAGGGATTCAGCCCCAGCATTTT
clone_size: -
d_call: TRBD1
j_call: TRBJ1-5
v_call: TRBV29-1

cdr3_aa: CASRLSGGNTGELFF
cdr3_nt: TGTGCCAGCAGGCTAAGCGGGGGGAACACCGGGGAGCTGTTTTTT
clone_size: -
d_call: TRBD2
j_call: TRBJ2-2
v_call: TRBV4-2

cdr3_aa: CASGKGQGEPGANVLTF
cdr3_nt: TGTGCCAGCGGAAAGGGACAGGGGGAGCCTGGGGCCAACGTCCTGACTTTC
clone_size: -
d_call: TRBD1
j_call: TRBJ2-6
v_call: TRBV27

cdr3_aa: CASSEGGQEEEQYF
cdr3_nt: TGTGCCAGCAGTGAGGGAGGCCAGGAAGAGGAGCAGTACTTC
clone_size: -
d_call: -
j_call: TRBJ2-7
v_call: TRBV6-1

cdr3_aa: CASSPRLAGGVPQETQYF
cdr3_nt: TGTGCCAGCAGCCCTCGACTAGCGGGAGGAGTTCCCCAAGAGACCCAGTACTTC
clone_size: few
d_call: TRBD2
j_call: TRBJ2-5
v_call: TRBV5-5

cdr3_aa: CASSLAGNYEQYF
cdr3_nt: TGCGCCAGCAGCTTGGCCGGGAACTACGAGCAGTACTTC
clone_size: -
d_call: -
j_call: TRBJ2-7
v_call: TRBV5-1

cdr3_aa: CAWSGGGEQPQHF
cdr3_nt: TGTGCCTGGAGTGGCGGGGGAGAACAGCCCCAGCATTTT
clone_size: -
d_call: -
j_call: TRBJ1-5
v_call: TRBV30

cdr3_aa: CATGTSGNYEQYF
cdr3_nt: TGTGCCACCGGGACTAGCGGCAACTACGAGCAGTACTTC
clone_size: many
d_call: TRBD2
j_call: TRBJ2-7
v_call: TRBV10-3

cdr3_aa: CASSLVRTPLLAGLTYEQYF
cdr3_nt: TGTGCCAGCAGCTTAGTTCGAACCCCATTACTAGCGGGACTGACCTACGAGCAGTACTTC
clone_size: few
d_call: TRBD2
j_call: TRBJ2-7
v_call: TRBV7-8

cdr3_aa: CASSLSRTGPDTQYF
cdr3_nt: TGTGCCAGCAGCTTATCCCGGACAGGGCCAGATACGCAGTATTTT
clone_size: -
d_call: TRBD1
j_call: TRBJ2-3
v_call: TRBV7-9

cdr3_aa: CAWKNGAGGTEAFF
cdr3_nt: TGTGCCTGGAAAAACGGCGCAGGGGGAACTGAAGCTTTCTTT
clone_size: -
d_call: TRBD1
j_call: TRBJ1-1
v_call: TRBV30

cdr3_aa: CASSESAGALNTEAFF
cdr3_nt: TGTGCCAGCAGTGAATCGGCAGGGGCTTTGAACACTGAAGCTTTCTTT
clone_size: -
d_call: -
j_call: TRBJ1-1
v_call: TRBV6-1

cdr3_aa: CASSPTRGDQPQHF
cdr3_nt: TGTGCCAGCAGTCCCACCCGGGGGGATCAGCCCCAGCATTTT
clone_size: once
d_call: -
j_call: TRBJ1-5
v_call: TRBV28

cdr3_aa: CASSQERGLAAGELFF
cdr3_nt: TGTGCCAGCAGCCAAGAGCGGGGACTAGCGGCCGGGGAGCTGTTTTTT
clone_size: -
d_call: TRBD2
j_call: TRBJ2-2
v_call: TRBV14

cdr3_aa: CAWTSGRYEQFF
cdr3_nt: TGTGCCTGGACTAGCGGGAGGTATGAGCAGTTCTTC
clone_size: few
d_call: TRBD2
j_call: TRBJ2-1
v_call: TRBV30

cdr3_aa: CASSLFGSAGGWETQYF
cdr3_nt: TGTGCCAGCAGTTTATTCGGTTCGGCGGGAGGATGGGAGACCCAGTACTTC
clone_size: -
d_call: TRBD2
j_call: TRBJ2-5
v_call: TRBV27

cdr3_aa: CASSEVSGLGPGELFF
cdr3_nt: TGTGCCAGCAGTGAAGTTTCAGGACTCGGTCCCGGGGAGCTGTTTTTT
clone_size: -
d_call: -
j_call: TRBJ2-2
v_call: TRBV6-1

cdr3_aa: CASSPGLAGWAQYF
cdr3_nt: TGTGCCAGCAGCCCTGGACTAGCGGGGTGGGCGCAGTATTTT
clone_size: -
d_call: TRBD2
j_call: TRBJ2-3
v_call: TRBV7-9

cdr3_aa: CASSPSTTGTRSYEQYF
cdr3_nt: TGTGCCAGCTCACCCTCCACTACAGGGACGCGCTCCTACGAGCAGTACTTC
clone_size: -
d_call: -
j_call: TRBJ2-7
v_call: TRBV18

cdr3_aa: CARKPDRGYQETQYF
cdr3_nt: TGTGCCCGCAAGCCGGACAGAGGCTATCAAGAGACCCAGTACTTC
clone_size: once
d_call: -
j_call: TRBJ2-5
v_call: TRBV2

cdr3_aa: CASSLYASPGELFF
cdr3_nt: TGTGCCAGCAGTTTATACGCAAGCCCCGGGGAGCTGTTTTTT
clone_size: -
d_call: -
j_call: TRBJ2-2
v_call: TRBV28